A single sample is the source of the 27 T cell receptor beta chains below, sequenced in a study of blood T cell repertoires in COVID-19. Produced via immunoSEQ multiplex PCR; TCRdb's table is partial and in-frame only. Among approximately 190,000 clones listed, about 86% were seen once. The sequencing sample was made of peripheral blood. These receptors originate from a man aged 30-40 years with active or convalescent COVID-19.

This clone was observed many times. This chain joins TRBV24-1 and TRBJ2-3, with D perhaps matching TRBD2 (6 bases). The germline V gene has CDR1 KGHDR and CDR2 SFDVKD. V lost 9 bases, J lost 6 bases, and 15 bases lay in between. CDR3 length: 13 amino acids. The CDR3 DNA is TGTGCCACCGACAGTGGGGGGAGCGATACGCAGTATTTT. Translation: CATDSGGSDTQYF.

The chain has TRBV28 and TRBJ1-2; D gene unclear. Germline loops: CDR1 MDHEN, CDR2 SYDVKM. V lost 6 bases, J lost 0 bases, and 14 bases lay in between. This CDR3 is 15 amino acids long. CDR3 protein: CASSPHQASNYGYTF. CDR3 in DNA: TGTGCCAGCAGCCCCCACCAGGCGTCTAACTATGGCTACACCTTC.

The rearrangement joins TRBV5-1 to TRBJ1-2, with 8 positions matching TRBD1. The germline gives CDR1 SGHRS, CDR2 YFSETQ. Unmatched junction bases numbered 7, after V lost 6 bases and J lost 3 bases. The CDR3 is 14 amino acids. CDR3: CASTLGQGDYGYTF. The DNA for the CDR3 is TGCGCCAGCACCCTTGGACAGGGAGACTATGGCTACACCTTC.

The CDR3 is CSVRDPGQGVSKTQYF. Here the CDR3 DNA reads TGCAGCGTTCGGGACCCGGGACAGGGGGTCTCGAAGACCCAGTACTTC. The chain is built from TRBV29-1 and TRBJ2-5; 11 bases align to TRBD1. Losses at the gene ends were 5 bases for V and 6 bases for J; bases not matched to a gene: 14. The CDR3 loop spans 16 amino acids. Germline V gives CDR1 SQVTM, CDR2 ANQGSEA.

The V and J genes are TRBV19 and TRBJ1-1; D call uncertain. The CDR3 is 13 residues long. Germline CDR1 LNHDA, CDR2 SQIVND (reference sequence). Trimming removed 10 bases from V and 1 base from J, with 13 bases in between. This CDR3 is CATKHRSNTEAFF. The DNA of the CDR3 is TGTGCCACCAAACACCGTTCGAACACTGAAGCTTTCTTT.

The chain recombines TRBV7-2 with TRBJ1-5; 8 nucleotides agree with TRBD1. Trimming cost V 3 bases and J 4 bases; bases outside gene matches: 11. The germline V gene has CDR1 SGHTA and CDR2 FQGNSA. This CDR3 has 17 residues. CDR3 nucleotides: TGTGCCAGCAGCTTGGGGACAGGTTTTAGGGGAAATCAGCCCCAGCATTTT. It is translated as CASSLGTGFRGNQPQHF.

The chain couples TRBV19 to TRBJ2-5; 8 nucleotides agree with TRBD2. Losses at the gene ends were 5 bases for V and 6 bases for J; bases not matched to a gene: 5. The CDR3 sequence is 13 residues long. CDR1 and CDR2 from the germline V gene are LNHDA and SQIVND (reference sequence). The CDR3: CASSRGGLQTQYF. CDR3 DNA sequence: TGTGCCAGTAGTCGGGGGGGCTTGCAGACCCAGTACTTC.

The gene calls are TRBV11-2 and TRBJ2-1, with a possible D match to TRBD2 (6 bases). CDR3 length: 15 residues. Germline V gene lookup returns CDR1 SGHAT and CDR2 FQNNGV. The V end lost 1 base, the J end lost 5 bases, and 12 bases lay between the germline ends. The CDR3 region has the DNA TGTGCCAGCAGCTTAGGGCCCACGGGGGACAATGAGCAGTTCTTC. Translation gives CASSLGPTGDNEQFF.

The chain employs TRBV27 and TRBJ1-2; no reliable D call. The germline V gene has CDR1 MNHEY and CDR2 SMNVEV (reference sequence). This CDR3 has 15 residues. Trimming removed 4 bases at V and 6 bases at J, with 18 bases between. The CDR3 region has the DNA TGTGCCAGCAGTTCAGGCGGGCGGTGGGGAAATGGCTACACCTTC. It codes for CASSSGGRWGNGYTF.

The V call is TRBV10-1, the J call TRBJ2-2, with TRBD2 as a possible D gene (6 bases). From germline, CDR1 is WNHNN and CDR2 SYGVQD (reference sequence). The CDR3 loop spans 14 amino acids. V was trimmed by 3 bases and J by 4 bases, leaving 9 bases between them. CDR3 region: CASSDEEGTGELFF. The DNA for the CDR3 is TGCGCCAGCAGTGACGAGGAGGGCACCGGGGAGCTGTTTTTT.

The genes are TRBV6-5 and TRBJ2-7, with TRBD1 matching 7 bases. The length of the CDR3 is 13 residues. Germline V CDR1 and CDR2: MNHEY, SVGAGI. J was trimmed by 0 bases and V by 7 bases; bases with no gene match: 3. The CDR3 here is CASTQGSSYEQYF. Here the CDR3 DNA reads TGTGCCAGCACACAGGGGAGCTCCTACGAGCAGTACTTC.

This rearrangement joins TRBV4-3 to TRBJ1-2; 7 bases map to TRBD1. V lost 0 bases to trimming and J lost 8 bases; unmatched junction nucleotides: 3. The germline V gene encodes CDR1 LGHNA and CDR2 YSLEER. This CDR3 has 13 residues. Here the CDR3 reads CASSQEGGGGYTF. CDR3 nucleotide sequence: TGCGCCAGCAGCCAAGAAGGGGGCGGGGGCTACACCTTC.

Note on this clone: Other DNA sequences of this sample code for an identical CDR3. The chain links TRBV4-3 to TRBJ2-7; the D gene is possibly TRBD2 (5 bases). The CDR3 loop spans 15 amino acids. The V end lost 0 bases, the J end lost 1 base, and 10 bases lay between the germline ends. CDR1 and CDR2 (germline): LGHNA, YSLEER. CDR3 in amino acids: CASSQDRGSSYEQYF. The CDR3, as DNA: TGCGCCAGCAGCCAAGATCGGGGATCATCCTACGAGCAGTACTTC.

The chain employs TRBV7-2 and TRBJ2-7; TRBD2 matches 10 bases. From germline, CDR1 is SGHTA and CDR2 FQGNSA. The CDR3 has 15 amino acids. Trimming removed 6 bases from V and 4 bases from J; junction bases left unmatched: 9. The chain's CDR3 is CASRVAASGSYEQYF. The CDR3 DNA follows: TGTGCCAGCAGGGTAGCGGCTAGCGGGAGTTACGAGCAGTACTTC.

V gene TRBV6-5 combines with J gene TRBJ2-5, with 12 nucleotides matching TRBD1. This CDR3 contains 13 residues. The V segment lost 7 bases and the J segment 5 bases; nucleotides outside the gene matches: 2. CDR1 and CDR2 (germline): MNHEY, SVGAGI. The CDR3 loop reads CASTGQGAETQYF. The CDR3 DNA reads TGTGCCAGCACGGGACAGGGGGCGGAGACCCAGTACTTC.

The chain has TRBV18 and TRBJ2-7; tentatively, D is TRBD2 (5 bases). The CDR3 is 13 residues long. Germline V gene sequence: CDR1 KGHSH, CDR2 LQKENI. V gave up 6 bases and J gave up 3 bases, with 12 bases separating them. The CDR3 spells CASSRLEGYEQYV. The DNA of the CDR3 is TGTGCCAGCTCCCGGTTAGAGGGCTACGAGCAGTACGTC.

This chain links TRBV3-1 (or the pseudogene TRBV3-2) with TRBJ1-2; 7 nucleotides align to TRBD1. V dropped 3 bases and J dropped 3; count of bases not matched to a gene: 4. This CDR3 has 14 amino acids. Germline V gene lookup returns CDR1 LGHDT and CDR2 YNNKEL (reference sequence). CDR3 DNA: TGTGCCAGCAGCCAGTTCGACAGGGACTATGGCTACACCTTC. Its protein product is CASSQFDRDYGYTF.

The chain links TRBV30 to TRBJ1-2, with D possibly being TRBD1 (5 bases). V shed 1 base and J shed 4 bases, with 16 bases lying between them. This CDR3 spans 15 amino acids. Germline V CDR1 and CDR2: GTSNPN, SVGIG (reference sequence). CDR3 protein: CAWSAGGWGAYGYTF. CDR3 nucleotide sequence: TGTGCCTGGAGTGCGGGGGGATGGGGCGCCTATGGCTACACCTTC.

This chain uses TRBV7-6 with TRBJ2-2, with TRBD1 matching 7 bases. V dropped 6 bases and J dropped 6; count of bases not matched to a gene: 4. There are 13 residues in the CDR3. The germline V gene encodes CDR1 SGHVS and CDR2 FNYEAQ. CDR3 nucleotide sequence: TGTGCCAGCAGTCCGACAGGGTCCGGGGAGCTGTTTTTT. Residues: CASSPTGSGELFF.

The rearrangement joins TRBV5-1 to TRBJ2-2, with D unresolved. Between the trimmed V and J ends, which lost 7 bases and 3 bases, there was a span of 10 bases. CDR3 length: 13 residues. Germline V gene lookup returns CDR1 SGHRS and CDR2 YFSETQ. In DNA, the CDR3 is TGCGCCAGCTCAGTACCCGACACCGGGGAGCTGTTTTTT. It is translated as CASSVPDTGELFF.

This rearrangement joins TRBV28 to TRBJ1-6; weak D call: TRBD1 (5 bases). The CDR3 runs to 16 residues. Deletions cut 0 bases from V and 7 bases from J, with 13 bases between. From germline, CDR1 is MDHEN and CDR2 SYDVKM. CDR3 sequence: CASSLWAGNKNSPLHF. DNA of the CDR3: TGTGCCAGCAGTTTATGGGCAGGGAATAAAAATTCACCCCTCCACTTT.

V gene TRBV3-1 (or the pseudogene TRBV3-2) combines with J gene TRBJ1-2; D gene uncertain. Germline loops: CDR1 LGHDT, CDR2 YNNKEL (reference sequence). The CDR3 is 18 amino acids. V was clipped by 0 bases and J by 7 bases, with 24 bases between them. This CDR3 is CASSQDILGWRGNSGYTF. The CDR3 coding sequence is TGTGCCAGCAGCCAAGATATCTTAGGGTGGCGGGGTAATAGTGGCTACACCTTC.

The chain uses TRBV29-1 and TRBJ2-7; no firm D call. Looked up from germline, CDR1 is SQVTM and CDR2 is ANQGSEA. This CDR3 is built from 12 residues. V lost 7 bases, J lost 7 bases, and 17 bases lay in between. This chain's CDR3 is CSAYYPVGEQYF. CDR3 bases: TGCAGCGCCTATTACCCTGTTGGTGAGCAGTACTTC.

The chain is built from TRBV13 and TRBJ1-1; the match to TRBD1 covers 10 bases. The CDR3 has 17 amino acids. Germline V gene lookup returns CDR1 PRHDT and CDR2 FYEKMQ (reference sequence). J gave up 1 base and V 5 bases, and 10 bases lay outside the gene matches. CDR3 residues: CASSTRPGTGANTEAFF. CDR3 coding DNA: TGTGCCAGCAGCACGCGTCCCGGGACAGGGGCGAACACTGAAGCTTTCTTT.

The chain uses TRBV18 and TRBJ1-3, with a weak D call TRBD1 (6 bases). Germline V gives CDR1 KGHSH, CDR2 LQKENI. Trimming shortened V by 1 base and J by 0 bases, and 10 bases separated the two germline ends. The CDR3 sequence is 16 residues long. In DNA, the CDR3 is TGTGCCAGCTCACCACAGGGGGAGAACTCTGGAAACACCATATATTTT. Protein: CASSPQGENSGNTIYF.

V is TRBV7-2 and J is TRBJ2-7, with 7 bases identical to TRBD1. Looked up from germline, CDR1 is SGHTA and CDR2 is FQGNSA. V lost 5 bases, J lost 0 bases, and 4 bases stayed unmatched. This CDR3 contains 14 residues. CDR3 loop: CASSRRGSSYEQYV. CDR3 nucleotides: TGTGCCAGCAGCCGCAGGGGGAGCTCCTACGAGCAGTACGTC.

This clone was counted between two and nine times. The chain carries TRBV6-5 and TRBJ2-1; D ambiguous. Trimming shortened V by 9 bases and J by 0 bases, and 12 bases separated the two germline ends. The CDR3 has 14 residues. Germline CDR1 is MNHEY and CDR2 is SVGAGI. DNA for the CDR3: TGTGCCAGTAGATCGGCGGCCTCCTACAATGAGCAGTTCTTC. It is translated as CASRSAASYNEQFF.